This T cell receptor (beta chain) was sequenced for a study of blood T cell repertoires in COVID-19. At the level of the study: Sample material is recorded as cDNA or gDNA derived from T cells, B-cell-depleted T cells, or PBMCs.

This CDR3 has 14 residues. V lost 7 bases, J lost 3 bases, and 15 bases lay in between. Per germline, CDR1 LNHDA and CDR2 SQIVND (reference sequence). Per the authors' pipeline: Amplification of reference gene primers was used by the study to estimate nucleated cell counts. Produced via immunoSEQ multiplex PCR; TCRdb's table is partial and in-frame only. Clonal size and the V and J genes are those of that table, whereas D and trimming came from the DNA. The sample records 100,000 to 150,000 clones, approximately 86% being singletons. The material sequenced was peripheral blood. This rearrangement joins TRBV19 to TRBJ1-1; no reliable D call. This sequence originates from a woman aged 65 to 85 with COVID-19, enrolled during active disease. The CDR3 bases are TGTGCCAGTATGACGCCTGGAGGATACACTGAAGCTTTCTTT. Its translation is CASMTPGGYTEAFF.